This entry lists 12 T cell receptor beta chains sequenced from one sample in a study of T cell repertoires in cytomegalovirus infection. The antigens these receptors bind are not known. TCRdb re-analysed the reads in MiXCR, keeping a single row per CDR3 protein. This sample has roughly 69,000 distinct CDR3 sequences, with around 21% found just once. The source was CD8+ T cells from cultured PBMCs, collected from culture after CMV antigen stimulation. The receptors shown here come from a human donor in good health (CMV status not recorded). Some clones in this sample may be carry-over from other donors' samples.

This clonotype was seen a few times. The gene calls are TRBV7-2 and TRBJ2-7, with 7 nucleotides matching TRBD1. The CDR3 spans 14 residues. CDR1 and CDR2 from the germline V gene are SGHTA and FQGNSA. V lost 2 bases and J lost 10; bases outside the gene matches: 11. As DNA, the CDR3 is TGTGCCAGCAGCTTAAGGGCAACAGGGGTCGATCAGTACTTC. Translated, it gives CASSLRATGVDQYF.

For the CDR3, the DNA is TGTGCCAGTGGACAGGGGTGGAATGAGCAGTTCTTC. Protein product: CASGQGWNEQFF. V and J are TRBV5-8 and TRBJ2-1, with 9 bases identical to TRBD1. The CDR3 runs to 12 residues. The trim removed 8 bases at V and 7 bases at J, leaving 4 bases unmatched. Germline assignment: CDR1 SGHTS and CDR2 YDEGEE.

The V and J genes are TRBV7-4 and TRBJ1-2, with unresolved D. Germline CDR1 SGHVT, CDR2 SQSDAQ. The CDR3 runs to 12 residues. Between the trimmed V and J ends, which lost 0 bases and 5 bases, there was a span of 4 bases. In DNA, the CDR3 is TGTGCCAGCAGCTTAGCGGGTTATGGCTACACCTTC. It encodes CASSLAGYGYTF. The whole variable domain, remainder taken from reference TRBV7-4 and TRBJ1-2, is GAGVSQSPRYKVAKRGRDVALRCDSISGHVTLYWYRQTLGQGSEVLTYSQSDAQRDKSGRPSGRFSAERPERSVSTLKIQRTEQGDSAVYLCASSLAGYGYTFGSGTRLTVV.

The CDR3 bases are TGTGCCAGCAGCCCCACCCGAGGGGACCGGAGCTCCTATAATTCACCCCTCCACTTT. As protein: CASSPTRGDRSSYNSPLHF. This chain uses TRBV7-8 with TRBJ1-6; D is perhaps TRBD1 (5 bases). The V end lost 5 bases, the J end lost 0 bases, and 20 bases lay between the germline ends. CDR3 length equals 19 residues. Germline loops: CDR1 SGHVS, CDR2 FQNEAQ.

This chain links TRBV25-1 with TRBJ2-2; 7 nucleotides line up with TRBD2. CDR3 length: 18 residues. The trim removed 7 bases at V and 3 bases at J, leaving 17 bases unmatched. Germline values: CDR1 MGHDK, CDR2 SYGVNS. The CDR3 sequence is CASTPGLRAGEDTGELFF. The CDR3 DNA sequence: TGTGCCAGCACCCCCGGGCTAAGGGCGGGAGAGGACACCGGGGAGCTGTTTTTT.

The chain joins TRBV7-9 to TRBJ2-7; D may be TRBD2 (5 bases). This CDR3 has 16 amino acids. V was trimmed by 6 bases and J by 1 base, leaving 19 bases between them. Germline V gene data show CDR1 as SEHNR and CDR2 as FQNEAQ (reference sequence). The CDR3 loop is CASRAGGGLRSYEQYF. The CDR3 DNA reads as TGTGCCAGCAGGGCAGGAGGAGGCCTCCGATCCTACGAGCAGTACTTC. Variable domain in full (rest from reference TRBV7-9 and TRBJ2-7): DTGVSQNPRHKITKRGQNVTFRCDPISEHNRLYWYRQTLGQGPEFLTYFQNEAQLEKSRLLSDRFSAERPKGSFSTLEIQRTEQGDSAMYLCASRAGGGLRSYEQYFGPGTRLTVT.

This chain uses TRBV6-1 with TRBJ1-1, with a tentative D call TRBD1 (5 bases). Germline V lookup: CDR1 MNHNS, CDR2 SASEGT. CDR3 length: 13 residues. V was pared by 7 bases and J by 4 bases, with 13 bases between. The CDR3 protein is CASMLGVATEAFF. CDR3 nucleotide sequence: TGTGCCAGCATGTTAGGGGTAGCCACTGAAGCTTTCTTT.

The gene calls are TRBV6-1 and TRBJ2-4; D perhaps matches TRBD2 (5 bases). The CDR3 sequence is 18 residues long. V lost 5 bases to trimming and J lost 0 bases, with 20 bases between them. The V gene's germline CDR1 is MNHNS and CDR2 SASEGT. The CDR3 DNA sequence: TGTGCCAGCAGTCGACGGGGTTCTTCGGGATTAGCCAAAAACATTCAGTACTTC. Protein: CASSRRGSSGLAKNIQYF.

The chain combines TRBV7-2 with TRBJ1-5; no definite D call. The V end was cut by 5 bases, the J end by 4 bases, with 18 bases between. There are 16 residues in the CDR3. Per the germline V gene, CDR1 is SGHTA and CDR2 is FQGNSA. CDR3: CASSPSGGLRNQPQHF. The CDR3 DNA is TGTGCCAGCAGCCCCTCCGGAGGATTACGGAATCAGCCCCAGCATTTT.

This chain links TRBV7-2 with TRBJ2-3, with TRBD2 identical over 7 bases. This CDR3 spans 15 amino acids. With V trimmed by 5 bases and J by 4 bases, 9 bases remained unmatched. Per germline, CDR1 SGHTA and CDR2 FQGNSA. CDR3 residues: CASSPSGMGADTQYF. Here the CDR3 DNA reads TGTGCCAGCAGCCCAAGCGGGATGGGGGCAGATACGCAGTATTTT.

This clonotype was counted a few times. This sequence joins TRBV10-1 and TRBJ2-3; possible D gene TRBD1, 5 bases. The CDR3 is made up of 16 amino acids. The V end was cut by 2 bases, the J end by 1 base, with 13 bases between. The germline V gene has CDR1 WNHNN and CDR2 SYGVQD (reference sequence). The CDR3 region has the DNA TGCGCCAGCAGTGAGAGGGGAACAGGAGGCACAGATACGCAGTATTTT. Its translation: CASSERGTGGTDTQYF.

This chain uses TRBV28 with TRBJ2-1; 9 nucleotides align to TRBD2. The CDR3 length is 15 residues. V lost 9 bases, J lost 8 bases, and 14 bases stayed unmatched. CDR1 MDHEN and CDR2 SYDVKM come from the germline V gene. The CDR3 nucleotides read TGTGCCAGTAGTATTAGTGCGGGAGGGCCCCATGAGCAGTTCTTC. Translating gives CASSISAGGPHEQFF.